This is a list of T cell receptor beta chains from one sample in a study of shared clonotypes between healthy human individuals. Data came from immunoSEQ multiplex PCR; TCRdb stores just in-frame clones and leaves some out. The sample shows over 400,000 clones, about 96% of them seen only once. The specimen was naive CD4+ T cells sorted from blood. Receptors were obtained from a woman aged 25 to 39 in good health. Each CDR3 is given with its conserved first and last residue. The order of the fields is CDR3 protein, CDR3 DNA, clone size, J gene, V gene, D gene. D genes are given only for firm matches. Some rows have no size entry. The others give once, few or many, or a class for an expanded clone.

CATQSANTEAFF | TGTGCCACGCAATCAGCGAACACTGAAGCTTTCTTT | NA | TRBJ1-1 | TRBV2 | NA
CASSEALTVGGNTIYF | TGTGCCAGCAGTGAAGCGCTTACAGTAGGTGGAAACACCATATATTTT | NA | TRBJ1-3 | TRBV6-1 | NA
CASSEGGSTNEKLFF | TGTGCCAGCAGTGAAGGGGGATCAACTAATGAAAAACTGTTTTTT | NA | TRBJ1-4 | TRBV6-1 | NA
CASSSTGTGETEAFF | TGTGCCAGCAGCTCGACCGGGACAGGGGAGACTGAAGCTTTCTTT | once | TRBJ1-1 | TRBV7-9 | TRBD1
CASSRSGSNVNEQFF | TGTGCCAGCAGCCGTAGCGGGAGTAATGTCAATGAGCAGTTCTTC | NA | TRBJ2-1 | TRBV9 | TRBD2
CASSLESLAGETQYF | TGTGCCAGCAGCTTAGAGTCCCTCGCCGGGGAGACCCAGTACTTC | NA | TRBJ2-5 | TRBV7-2 | NA
CASSLRRDDEQFF | TGTGCCAGCAGCTTACGCCGAGACGATGAGCAGTTCTTC | once | TRBJ2-1 | TRBV7-9 | NA
CSAHRELEQYF | TGCAGTGCCCACCGCGAGTTGGAGCAGTACTTC | NA | TRBJ2-7 | TRBV20-1 | NA
CASSRQGKNIQYF | TGCGCCAGCAGTCGACAGGGGAAAAACATTCAGTACTTC | NA | TRBJ2-4 | TRBV5-1 | TRBD1
CASSLVGRGDQETQYF | TGTGCCAGCAGCTTGGTGGGGAGGGGAGACCAAGAGACCCAGTACTTC | NA | TRBJ2-5 | TRBV5-6 | TRBD2
CAIRGLAGGLNTGELFF | TGTGCCATCAGGGGACTAGCGGGAGGCCTTAACACCGGGGAGCTGTTTTTT | NA | TRBJ2-2 | TRBV10-3 | TRBD2
CASSPTNTRTGANVLTF | TGTGCCAGCAGTCCCACAAACACGCGAACTGGGGCCAACGTCCTGACTTTC | NA | TRBJ2-6 | TRBV7-9 | NA
CASSPRGPGELFF | TGTGCCAGCAGCCCTAGGGGGCCCGGGGAGCTGTTTTTT | NA | TRBJ2-2 | TRBV11-2 | TRBD1
CASSPMLFRDTGELFF | TGTGCCAGCAGTCCGATGTTGTTTAGGGACACCGGGGAGCTGTTTTTT | NA | TRBJ2-2 | TRBV28 | NA
CASSLGAWTNEQFF | TGTGCCAGCAGTTTGGGCGCGTGGACCAATGAGCAGTTCTTC | once | TRBJ2-1 | TRBV27 | NA
CASSPSGDHYEQYF | TGTGCCAGCAGCCCCTCCGGGGACCACTACGAGCAGTACTTC | NA | TRBJ2-7 | TRBV7-9 | NA
CASSSDRVPQYF | TGTGCCAGCAGCTCTGACAGGGTGCCGCAGTACTTC | few | TRBJ2-7 | TRBV14 | TRBD1
CTSSQESARDTGPDTQYF | TGCACCAGCAGCCAAGAATCCGCGCGGGACACGGGACCAGATACGCAGTATTTT | NA | TRBJ2-3 | TRBV1 | NA
CASSGGQGYNEQFF | TGTGCCAGCTCGGGGGGACAGGGGTACAATGAGCAGTTCTTC | NA | TRBJ2-1 | TRBV7-6 | TRBD1
CASSLELEIPYEQYF | TGTGCCAGCAGCTTAGAGCTGGAGATCCCCTACGAGCAGTACTTC | once | TRBJ2-7 | TRBV7-8 | NA
CASRAKGQGTNPYF | TGTGCCAGCAGAGCCAAGGGACAGGGGACAAATCCGTACTTC | NA | TRBJ2-7 | TRBV13 | TRBD1
CASSPLQGARETQYF | TGTGCCAGCAGTCCTTTACAGGGGGCGCGAGAGACCCAGTACTTC | NA | TRBJ2-5 | TRBV2 | TRBD1
CASKASGIKDTQYF | TGCGCCAGCAAGGCTAGCGGGATTAAAGATACGCAGTATTTT | NA | TRBJ2-3 | TRBV5-1 | TRBD2
CASSRLAGAYEQYF | TGTGCCAGCAGTCGTCTAGCGGGTGCCTACGAGCAGTACTTC | once | TRBJ2-7 | TRBV6-6 | TRBD2
CASSRTESTDTQYF | TGCGCCAGCAGCCGTACGGAGAGCACAGATACGCAGTATTTT | NA | TRBJ2-3 | TRBV4-1 | NA
CASSLAEGRETQYF | TGCGCCAGCAGCTTGGCCGAGGGGAGAGAGACCCAGTACTTC | NA | TRBJ2-5 | TRBV5-1 | NA
CASSPGPLKLTGELFF | TGCGCCAGCTCCCCGGGACCCCTCAAACTCACCGGGGAGCTGTTTTTT | NA | TRBJ2-2 | TRBV5-1 | NA
CASSFEGPSYEQYF | TGTGCCAGCAGTTTCGAAGGGCCTTCCTACGAGCAGTACTTC | NA | TRBJ2-7 | TRBV28 | NA
CSVEDGTKNTGELFF | TGCAGCGTTGAAGATGGGACAAAGAACACCGGGGAGCTGTTTTTT | NA | TRBJ2-2 | TRBV29-1 | NA
CASRQLAVQETQYF | TGTGCCAGCAGACAACTAGCGGTACAAGAGACCCAGTACTTC | NA | TRBJ2-5 | TRBV27 | TRBD2
CASSRAGTQRGEQFF | TGTGCCAGCAGTAGAGCCGGGACACAAAGGGGTGAGCAGTTCTTC | NA | TRBJ2-1 | TRBV6-5 | NA
CASSSQGPRRDTQYF | TGCGCCAGCAGCTCACAGGGGCCCCGCAGAGATACGCAGTATTTT | NA | TRBJ2-3 | TRBV5-1 | TRBD1
CASSIGGRFDKNIQYF | TGTGCCAGTAGTATAGGGGGCCGGTTTGACAAAAACATTCAGTACTTC | NA | TRBJ2-4 | TRBV19 | NA
CASSFGTVGTGELFF | TGTGCCAGCAGCTTCGGGACCGTCGGTACCGGGGAGCTGTTTTTT | NA | TRBJ2-2 | TRBV5-6 | NA
CASSSKRGETQYF | TGTGCCAGTAGTAGCAAAAGGGGAGAGACCCAGTACTTC | NA | TRBJ2-5 | TRBV19 | NA
CASSSRAGVATNEKLFF | TGTGCCAGCAGTTCTAGGGCGGGGGTGGCAACTAATGAAAAACTGTTTTTT | NA | TRBJ1-4 | TRBV4-2 | NA
CATSRSFTGELFF | TGTGCCACCAGCAGGAGTTTCACCGGGGAGCTGTTTTTT | NA | TRBJ2-2 | TRBV15 | NA
CASSNTDTQYF | TGTGCCAGTAGTAACACAGATACGCAGTATTTT | NA | TRBJ2-3 | TRBV19 | NA
CASSSSYEQYF | TGTGCCAGCAGTAGTTCCTACGAGCAGTACTTC | NA | TRBJ2-7 | TRBV27 | NA
CAISYYWTSGHNEQFF | TGTGCCATCAGTTACTACTGGACTAGCGGACACAATGAGCAGTTCTTC | NA | TRBJ2-1 | TRBV10-3 | TRBD2
CASSFIGDSGNTIYF | TGTGCCAGCAGCTTTATCGGGGACTCTGGAAACACCATATATTTT | NA | TRBJ1-3 | TRBV5-6 | NA
CASTTTANQPQHF | TGTGCCAGTACCACTACGGCCAATCAGCCCCAGCATTTT | NA | TRBJ1-5 | TRBV19 | NA
CASSRTSGSTDTQYF | TGTGCCAGCAGCCGGACTAGCGGGAGCACAGATACGCAGTATTTT | NA | TRBJ2-3 | TRBV7-9 | TRBD2
CASSLAAGGVNQPQHF | TGTGCCAGCAGCTTAGCGGCCGGCGGGGTTAATCAGCCCCAGCATTTT | NA | TRBJ1-5 | TRBV7-9 | NA
CASSEGLAGGYYEQYF | TGTGCCAGCAGCGAGGGACTAGCGGGAGGTTACTACGAGCAGTACTTC | once | TRBJ2-7 | TRBV9 | TRBD2
CASSYQGGTYEQYF | TGTGCCAGCAGTTACCAAGGCGGAACCTACGAGCAGTACTTC | NA | TRBJ2-7 | TRBV6-6 | NA
CASSGDISNYGYTF | TGTGCCAGCAGCGGGGACATTTCTAACTATGGCTACACCTTC | NA | TRBJ1-2 | TRBV9 | NA
CASSPSIDRVGNTIYF | TGTGCCAGCAGCCCTTCAATCGACAGGGTTGGAAACACCATATATTTT | NA | TRBJ1-3 | TRBV7-8 | TRBD1
CAWSSNSPLHF | TGTGCCTGGAGTTCTAATTCACCCCTCCACTTT | once | TRBJ1-6 | TRBV30 | NA
CASSFHRLAGNDEQFF | TGTGCCAGCAGCTTCCATCGGCTAGCGGGAAACGATGAGCAGTTCTTC | NA | TRBJ2-1 | TRBV11-2 | TRBD2
CAITKGQKSDGYTF | TGTGCCATCACCAAAGGACAGAAATCGGATGGCTACACCTTC | NA | TRBJ1-2 | TRBV10-3 | NA
CASTKDRLGTDTQYF | TGTGCCAGCACCAAGGACAGACTAGGCACAGATACGCAGTATTTT | NA | TRBJ2-3 | TRBV27 | NA
CASSLVLAGANTGELFF | TGTGCCAGCAGCTTGGTGTTAGCGGGTGCGAACACCGGGGAGCTGTTTTTT | NA | TRBJ2-2 | TRBV5-6 | TRBD2